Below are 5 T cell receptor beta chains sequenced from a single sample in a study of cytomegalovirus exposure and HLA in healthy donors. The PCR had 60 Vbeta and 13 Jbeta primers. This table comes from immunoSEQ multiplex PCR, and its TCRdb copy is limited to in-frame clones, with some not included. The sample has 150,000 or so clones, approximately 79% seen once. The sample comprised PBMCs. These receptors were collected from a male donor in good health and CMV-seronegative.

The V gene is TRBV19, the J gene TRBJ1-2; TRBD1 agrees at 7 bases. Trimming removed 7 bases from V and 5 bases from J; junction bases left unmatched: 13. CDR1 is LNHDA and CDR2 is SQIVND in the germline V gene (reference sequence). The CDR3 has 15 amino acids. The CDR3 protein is CASTLTGFYPYGYTF. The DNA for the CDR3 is TGTGCCAGTACCTTGACAGGGTTTTACCCTTATGGCTACACCTTC.

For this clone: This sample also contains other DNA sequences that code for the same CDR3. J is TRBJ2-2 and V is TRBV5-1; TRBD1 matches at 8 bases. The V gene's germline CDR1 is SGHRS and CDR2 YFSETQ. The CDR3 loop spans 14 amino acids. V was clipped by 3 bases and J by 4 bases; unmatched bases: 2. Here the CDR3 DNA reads TGCGCCAGCAGCTCCGGACAGGGCACCGGGGAGCTGTTTTTT. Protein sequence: CASSSGQGTGELFF.

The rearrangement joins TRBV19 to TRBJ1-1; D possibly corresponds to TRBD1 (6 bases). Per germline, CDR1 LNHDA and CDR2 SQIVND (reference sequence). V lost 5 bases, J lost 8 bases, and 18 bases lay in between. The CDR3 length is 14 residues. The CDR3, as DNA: TGTGCCAGTAGTCGACCCGACAGGAGCTTAGAAGCTTTCTTT. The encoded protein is CASSRPDRSLEAFF.

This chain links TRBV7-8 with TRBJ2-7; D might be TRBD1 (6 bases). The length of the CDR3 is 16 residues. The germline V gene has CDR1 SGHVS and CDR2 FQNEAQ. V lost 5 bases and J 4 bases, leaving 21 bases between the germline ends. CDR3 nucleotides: TGTGCCAGCAGCCAAGGGGGTCCGGTCGGCGCATACGAGCAGTACTTC. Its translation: CASSQGGPVGAYEQYF.

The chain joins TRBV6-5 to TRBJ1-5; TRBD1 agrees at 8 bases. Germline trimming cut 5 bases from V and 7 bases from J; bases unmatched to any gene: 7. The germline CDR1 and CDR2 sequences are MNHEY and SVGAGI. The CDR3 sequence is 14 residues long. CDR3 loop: CASSGDRWNQPQHF. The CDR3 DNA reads TGTGCCAGCAGTGGGGACAGGTGGAACCAGCCCCAGCATTTT.